The clone carrying this T cell receptor beta chain was counted only a few times. Its antigen is currently unknown. The junction departs from germline at one end; a sequencing error may be responsible. Using a J-beta primer mix together with a sample-barcoded 5' primer, a second PCR was run for roughly 6 to 12 cycles. The template-switch adaptor, which had 12 random nucleotides, put a tag on each cDNA molecule. From the 5' RACE reads, TCRdb called clonotypes with MiXCR, one entry per CDR3 protein. Seen here are fewer than 800,000 distinct CDR3 sequences, around 32% observed once, and the top ten hold 15%. This entry comes from a study of blood T cells in healthy people across ages. Study-level points and caveats: The diversity estimates, figures obtained from one million T cells, were considered underestimates. There was no known CMV status for donors, so expanded clonotype changes were possibly confounded.

There are 12 residues in the CDR3. Germline-derived CDR1 and CDR2 are KGHDR and SFDVKD. V is TRBV24-1 and J is TRBJ2-5; TRBD1 aligns across 7 bases. This TCR derives from a woman aged 80 or over in good health. Sequences were obtained from blood. CDR3 DNA: TGTGCCACCAGTGATCCATTGACAGGGTGGAGCTTC. The encoded protein is CATSDPLTGWSF.